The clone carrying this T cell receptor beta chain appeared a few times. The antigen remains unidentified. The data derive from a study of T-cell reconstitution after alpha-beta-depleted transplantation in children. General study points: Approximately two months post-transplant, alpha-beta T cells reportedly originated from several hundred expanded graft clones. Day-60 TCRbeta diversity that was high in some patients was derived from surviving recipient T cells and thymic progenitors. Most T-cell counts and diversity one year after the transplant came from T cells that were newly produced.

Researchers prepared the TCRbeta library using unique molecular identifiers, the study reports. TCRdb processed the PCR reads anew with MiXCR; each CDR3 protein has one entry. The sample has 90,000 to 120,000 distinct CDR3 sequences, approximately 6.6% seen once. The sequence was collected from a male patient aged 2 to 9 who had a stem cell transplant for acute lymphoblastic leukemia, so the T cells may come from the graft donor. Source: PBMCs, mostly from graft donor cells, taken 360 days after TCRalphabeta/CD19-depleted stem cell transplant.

Written as DNA, the CDR3 is TGCGCCAGCAGCTTGGGGGACAATCCCTACGAGCAGTACTTC. It translates to CASSLGDNPYEQYF. The rearrangement uses TRBV5-1 and TRBJ2-7; maybe TRBD1 (6 bases). The V gene's germline CDR1 is SGHRS and CDR2 YFSETQ. The CDR3 is 14 amino acids. The V gene lost 0 bases and the J gene lost 2 bases, with 9 bases spanning the gap. Drawing the rest from reference TRBV5-1 and TRBJ2-7, the complete variable domain is KAGVTQTPRYLIKTRGQQVTLSCSPISGHRSVSWYQQTPGQGLQFLFEYFSETQRNKGNFPGRFSGRQFSNSRSEMNVSTLELGDSALYLCASSLGDNPYEQYFGPGTRLTVT.